A selection of T cell receptor beta chains follows, all from one sample in a study of early T cells in non-severe SARS-CoV-2 infection. TCRdb reprocessed the 5' RACE reads via MiXCR and lists one record per CDR3 protein. The repertoire consists of around 62,000 distinct CDR3 sequences, with 4.9% occurring once and the leading ten covering just under 5%. The sample was whole blood. The receptor set was obtained from an adult who was a healthcare worker with PCR-confirmed SARS-CoV-2 infection or an uninfected control (not recorded which). Both conserved end residues are part of each CDR3. A D gene is named only where the DNA matches it firmly. The size of a clone is reported for some rows only, either as once, few or many, or as a class for expanded clones.

size,D,V,J,length,CDR3,DNA
-,TRBD2,TRBV11-3,TRBJ2-3,14,CASSSRTSMDTQYF,TGTGCCAGCAGCTCCCGGACTAGCATGGATACGCAGTATTTT
many,TRBD1,TRBV24-1,TRBJ1-5,15,CATSESGQGEWPQHF,TGTGCCACCAGTGAATCCGGACAGGGGGAATGGCCCCAGCATTTT
many,TRBD1,TRBV20-1,TRBJ1-1,15,CSAQGTAVYNTEAFF,TGCAGTGCGCAGGGGACAGCCGTTTACAACACTGAAGCTTTCTTT
-,TRBD1,TRBV4-2,TRBJ1-2,14,CASRGDRGNYGYTF,TGTGCCAGCAGGGGGGACAGGGGAAACTATGGCTACACCTTC
-,TRBD1,TRBV24-1,TRBJ2-7,14,CATSDTGTAYEQYF,TGTGCCACCAGTGACACCGGGACAGCCTACGAGCAGTACTTC
many,-,TRBV4-1,TRBJ2-5,15,CASSQVQGPQETQYF,TGCGCCAGCAGCCAAGTACAAGGACCTCAAGAGACCCAGTACTTC
many,TRBD2,TRBV6-5,TRBJ2-2,16,CASSYSGRAYSGELFF,TGTGCCAGCAGTTACTCCGGGAGGGCCTACAGCGGGGAGCTGTTTTTT
-,-,TRBV3-1,TRBJ2-3,14,CASGTRGVTDTQYF,TGTGCCAGCGGGACCCGCGGGGTTACAGATACGCAGTATTTT
many,-,TRBV7-9,TRBJ2-5,15,CASTVAAGGQETQYF,TGTGCCAGCACGGTTGCCGCCGGGGGTCAAGAGACCCAGTACTTC
-,TRBD1,TRBV4-2,TRBJ1-4,17,CASSQDDVGQGNEKLFF,TGTGCCAGCAGCCAAGATGACGTGGGACAGGGGAATGAAAAACTGTTTTTT
-,TRBD2,TRBV7-2,TRBJ2-3,14,CASSLSGGTDTQYF,TGTGCCAGCAGCTTAAGCGGGGGCACAGATACGCAGTATTTT
many,-,TRBV3-1,TRBJ1-2,13,CASSQAFFYGYTF,TGTGCCAGCAGCCAAGCTTTCTTCTATGGCTACACCTTC
-,-,TRBV7-9,TRBJ1-1,13,CASSLWGANEAFF,TGTGCCAGCAGCTTATGGGGGGCCAATGAAGCTTTCTTT
-,TRBD2,TRBV20-1,TRBJ2-7,14,CSATSGKGSPEQYF,TGCAGTGCAACTAGCGGGAAAGGATCACCCGAGCAGTACTTC
-,TRBD2,TRBV20-1,TRBJ2-3,14,CSARASGGTDTQYF,TGCAGTGCTAGGGCTAGCGGGGGCACAGATACGCAGTATTTT
many,-,TRBV4-2,TRBJ2-7,19,CASSQGRSLAAVSSYEQYF,TGTGCCAGCAGCCAGGGCAGATCTTTAGCGGCAGTGAGCTCCTACGAGCAGTACTTC
-,-,TRBV20-1,TRBJ1-5,13,CSASPSVGQPQHF,TGCAGTGCTAGTCCGTCAGTGGGACAGCCCCAGCATTTT
many,TRBD2,TRBV19,TRBJ2-1,15,CASSVAGVGYNEQFF,TGTGCCAGTAGTGTAGCGGGAGTGGGTTACAATGAGCAGTTCTTC
many,-,TRBV19,TRBJ2-1,19,CASRTWRASHGGSYNEQFF,TGTGCCAGTAGGACATGGAGGGCTTCCCATGGGGGGTCCTACAATGAGCAGTTCTTC
many,TRBD2,TRBV29-1,TRBJ2-1,16,CSVETGLAGRYNEQFF,TGCAGCGTTGAAACGGGACTAGCGGGACGCTACAATGAGCAGTTCTTC
many,-,TRBV12-3/TRBV12-4,TRBJ1-2,13,CASRAGFTEGYTF,TGTGCCAGCAGGGCAGGGTTTACGGAAGGCTACACCTTC
many,-,TRBV11-3,TRBJ2-1,14,CASSAWRDYNEQFF,TGTGCCAGCAGCGCCTGGCGGGACTACAATGAGCAGTTCTTC
many,-,TRBV7-2,TRBJ1-2,15,CASSLAFTGFYGYTF,TGTGCCAGCAGCTTAGCGTTTACAGGCTTCTATGGCTACACCTTC
many,TRBD2,TRBV19,TRBJ2-2,15,CASNPGGANTGELFF,TGTGCCAGTAACCCGGGAGGGGCGAACACCGGGGAGCTGTTTTTT
few,-,TRBV18,TRBJ2-3,15,CASSPGRVHTDTQYF,TGTGCCAGCTCACCGGGACGGGTGCACACAGATACGCAGTATTTT
-,-,TRBV20-1,TRBJ1-2,16,CSASDLQREINYGYTF,TGCAGTGCCTCCGACTTACAGCGTGAAATTAACTATGGCTACACCTTC
-,TRBD2,TRBV14,TRBJ2-7,16,CASSLGREVAFYEQYF,TGTGCCAGCAGCCTTGGGCGGGAGGTGGCTTTTTACGAGCAGTACTTC
many,TRBD1,TRBV9,TRBJ2-7,14,CASSAGQGYREQYF,TGTGCCAGCAGCGCGGGACAGGGTTATCGCGAGCAGTACTTC
few,-,TRBV5-4,TRBJ1-1,12,CASSLRGSGAFF,TGTGCCAGCAGCTTGAGGGGCAGCGGAGCTTTCTTT
few,TRBD1,TRBV18,TRBJ1-3,18,CASSAGTGGLPSGNTIYF,TGTGCCAGCTCTGCGGGGACAGGGGGCCTCCCCTCTGGAAACACCATATATTTT
many,-,TRBV5-1,TRBJ1-1,15,CASSLDSREGTEAFF,TGCGCCAGCAGCTTGGATTCACGGGAGGGGACTGAAGCTTTCTTT
many,-,TRBV19,TRBJ2-7,12,CASSILGYEQYF,TGTGCCAGTAGTATTCTTGGCTACGAGCAGTACTTC
few,-,TRBV28,TRBJ2-7,13,CASKKPGPYEQYF,TGTGCCAGCAAAAAGCCCGGGCCCTACGAGCAGTACTTC
-,TRBD1,TRBV18,TRBJ1-1,14,CARSPKQGATEAFF,TGTGCAAGGTCACCAAAACAGGGGGCGACTGAAGCTTTCTTT
many,-,TRBV4-3,TRBJ2-2,14,CASSQDRALGELFF,TGCGCCAGCAGCCAAGATCGAGCTTTGGGGGAGCTGTTTTTT
many,TRBD2,TRBV29-1,TRBJ2-3,14,CSLGLAGVTDTQYF,TGCAGCCTCGGACTAGCGGGAGTCACAGATACGCAGTATTTT
many,TRBD1,TRBV7-2,TRBJ1-5,14,CASSQGDSNQPQHF,TGTGCCAGCAGCCAGGGGGATAGCAATCAGCCCCAGCATTTT
many,-,TRBV2,TRBJ1-5,15,CASREGVQYNQPQHF,TGTGCCAGCCGCGAAGGGGTACAGTACAATCAGCCCCAGCATTTT
-,TRBD2,TRBV20-1,TRBJ2-5,18,CSATSTSGRTFGEETQYF,TGCAGTGCTACGTCGACTAGCGGGAGGACTTTCGGGGAAGAGACCCAGTACTTC
many,TRBD2,TRBV4-3,TRBJ2-7,17,CASSQELATSGRYEQYF,TGCGCCAGCAGCCAAGAGTTGGCCACTAGCGGGAGATACGAGCAGTACTTC
many,TRBD1,TRBV4-3,TRBJ1-6,16,CASSQERTGNNSPLHF,TGCGCCAGCAGCCAAGAAAGGACAGGGAACAATTCACCCCTCCACTTT
few,-,TRBV5-1,TRBJ2-4,14,CASSPRESKNIQYF,TGCGCCAGCAGCCCCCGGGAGTCCAAAAACATTCAGTACTTC
few,-,TRBV12-3/TRBV12-4,TRBJ1-5,15,CASSPDRRDNQPQHF,TGTGCCAGCAGTCCCGACCGGCGGGATAATCAGCCCCAGCATTTT
many,TRBD2,TRBV3-1,TRBJ2-3,19,CASSQALVAGGPRTDTQYF,TGTGCCAGCAGCCAAGCCTTGGTGGCGGGAGGGCCACGCACAGATACGCAGTATTTT
many,-,TRBV6-6,TRBJ2-6,18,CASTLGRETRAGANVLTF,TGTGCCAGCACGCTCGGTCGGGAAACCCGGGCTGGGGCCAACGTCCTGACTTTC
few,-,TRBV25-1,TRBJ1-1,12,CASSGQFTEAFF,TGTGCCAGCAGTGGACAGTTCACTGAAGCTTTCTTT
-,-,TRBV29-1,TRBJ2-7,13,CSGRTGHSGEQYF,TGCAGCGGCCGTACGGGTCACTCGGGCGAGCAGTACTTC
many,-,TRBV15,TRBJ2-7,13,CATRAWTGYEQYF,TGTGCCACCAGGGCCTGGACGGGGTACGAGCAGTACTTC
few,TRBD2,TRBV6-5,TRBJ2-7,14,CASTQSGTAYEQYF,TGTGCCAGCACCCAAAGCGGGACCGCCTACGAGCAGTACTTC
few,-,TRBV29-1,TRBJ2-7,12,CSVDGGPGEQYF,TGCAGCGTTGATGGGGGGCCGGGCGAGCAGTACTTC
many,-,TRBV20-1,TRBJ2-1,15,CSARRSRLAGNEQFF,TGCAGTGCTAGAAGGAGTCGGCTAGCAGGAAATGAGCAGTTCTTC